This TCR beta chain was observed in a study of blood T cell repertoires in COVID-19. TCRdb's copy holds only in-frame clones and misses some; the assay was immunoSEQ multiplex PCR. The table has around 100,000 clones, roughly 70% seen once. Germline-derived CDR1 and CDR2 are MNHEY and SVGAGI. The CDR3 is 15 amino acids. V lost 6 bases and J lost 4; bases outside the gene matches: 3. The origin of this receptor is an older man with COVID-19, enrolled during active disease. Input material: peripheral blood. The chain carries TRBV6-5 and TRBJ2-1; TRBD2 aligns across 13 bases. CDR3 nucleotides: TGTGCCAGCAGACCGGGACTAGCGGGGTACAATGAGCAGTTCTTC. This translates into CASRPGLAGYNEQFF.